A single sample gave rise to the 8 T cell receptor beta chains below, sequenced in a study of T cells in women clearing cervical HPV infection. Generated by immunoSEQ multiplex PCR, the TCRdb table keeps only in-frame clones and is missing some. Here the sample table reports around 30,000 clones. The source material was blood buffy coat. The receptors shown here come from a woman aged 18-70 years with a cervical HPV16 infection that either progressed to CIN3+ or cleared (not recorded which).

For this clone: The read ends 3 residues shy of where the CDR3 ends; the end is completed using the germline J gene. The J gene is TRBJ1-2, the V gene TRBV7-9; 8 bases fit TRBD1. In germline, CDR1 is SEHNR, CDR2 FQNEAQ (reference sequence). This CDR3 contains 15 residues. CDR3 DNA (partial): TGTGCCAGCAGCTTATCACAGGGGGAGTACAATGAC. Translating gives CASSLSQGEYND. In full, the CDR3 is CASSLSQGEYNDYTF.

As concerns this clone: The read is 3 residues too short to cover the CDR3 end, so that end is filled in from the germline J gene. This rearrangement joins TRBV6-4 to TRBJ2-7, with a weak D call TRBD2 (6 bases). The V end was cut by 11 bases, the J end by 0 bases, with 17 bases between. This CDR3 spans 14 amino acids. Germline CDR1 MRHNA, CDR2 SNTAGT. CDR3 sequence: CAASWGVPSYEQYF. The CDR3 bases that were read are TGTGCCGCCTCTTGGGGGGTCCCCTCCTACGAG.

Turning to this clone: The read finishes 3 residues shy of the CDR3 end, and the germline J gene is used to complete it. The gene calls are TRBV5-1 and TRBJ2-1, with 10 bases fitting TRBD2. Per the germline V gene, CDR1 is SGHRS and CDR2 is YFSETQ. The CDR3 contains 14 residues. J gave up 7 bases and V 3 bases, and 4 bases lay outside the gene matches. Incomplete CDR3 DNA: TGCGCCAGCAGCTGGGGGACTAGCGATAATGAG. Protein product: CASSWGTSDNE. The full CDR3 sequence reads CASSWGTSDNEQFF.

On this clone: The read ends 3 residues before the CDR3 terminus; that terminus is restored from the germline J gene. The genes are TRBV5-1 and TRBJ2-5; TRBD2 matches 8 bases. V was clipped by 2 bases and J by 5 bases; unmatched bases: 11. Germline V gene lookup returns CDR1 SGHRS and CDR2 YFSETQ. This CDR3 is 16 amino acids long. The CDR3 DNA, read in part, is TGCGCCAGCAGCTTACTAGCGGCCCAAAAGGGGGAGACC. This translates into CASSLLAAQKGET. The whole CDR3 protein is CASSLLAAQKGETQYF.

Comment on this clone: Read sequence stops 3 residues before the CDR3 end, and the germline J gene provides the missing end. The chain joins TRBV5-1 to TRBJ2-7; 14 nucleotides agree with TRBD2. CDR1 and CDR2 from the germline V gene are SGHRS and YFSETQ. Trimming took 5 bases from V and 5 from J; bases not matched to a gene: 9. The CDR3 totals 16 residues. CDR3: CASSSGLAGGVHEQYF. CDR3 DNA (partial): TGCGCCAGCAGTTCCGGACTAGCGGGAGGCGTCCACGAG.

The sequenced part of the CDR3 DNA is TGTGCCAGCAGCCTAGAAAACCCTCCCACAGATACG. Encoded protein: CASSLENPPTDT. The full CDR3 reads CASSLENPPTDTQYF. The chain is built from TRBV7-3 and TRBJ2-3; D gene unclear. The read halts 3 residues ahead of the CDR3 end, with the missing end drawn from the germline J gene. CDR3 length equals 15 residues. Germline values: CDR1 SGHTA, CDR2 FQGTGA. Trimming shortened V by 5 bases and J by 2 bases, and 14 bases separated the two germline ends.

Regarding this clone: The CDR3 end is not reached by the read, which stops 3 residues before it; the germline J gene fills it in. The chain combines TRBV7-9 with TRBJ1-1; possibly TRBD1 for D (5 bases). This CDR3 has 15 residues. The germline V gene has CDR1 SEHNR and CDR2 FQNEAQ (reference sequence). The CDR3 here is CASSLRGIMHEKAFF. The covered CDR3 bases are TGTGCCAGCAGCTTACGGGGGATAATGCATGAAAAA.

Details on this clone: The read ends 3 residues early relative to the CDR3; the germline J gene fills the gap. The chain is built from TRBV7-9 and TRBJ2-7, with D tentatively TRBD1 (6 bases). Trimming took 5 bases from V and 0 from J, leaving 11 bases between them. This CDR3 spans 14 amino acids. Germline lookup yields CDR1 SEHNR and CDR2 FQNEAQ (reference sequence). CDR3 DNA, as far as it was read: TGTGCCAGCAGCCCTGGGGACACCTCCTACGAG. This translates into CASSPGDTSYE. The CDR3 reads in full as CASSPGDTSYEQYF. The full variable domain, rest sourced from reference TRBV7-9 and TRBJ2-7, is DTGVSQNPRHKITKRGQNVTFRCDPISEHNRLYWYRQTLGQGPEFLTYFQNEAQLEKSRLLSDRFSAERPKGSFSTLEIQRTEQGDSAMYLCASSPGDTSYEQYFGPGTRLTVT.